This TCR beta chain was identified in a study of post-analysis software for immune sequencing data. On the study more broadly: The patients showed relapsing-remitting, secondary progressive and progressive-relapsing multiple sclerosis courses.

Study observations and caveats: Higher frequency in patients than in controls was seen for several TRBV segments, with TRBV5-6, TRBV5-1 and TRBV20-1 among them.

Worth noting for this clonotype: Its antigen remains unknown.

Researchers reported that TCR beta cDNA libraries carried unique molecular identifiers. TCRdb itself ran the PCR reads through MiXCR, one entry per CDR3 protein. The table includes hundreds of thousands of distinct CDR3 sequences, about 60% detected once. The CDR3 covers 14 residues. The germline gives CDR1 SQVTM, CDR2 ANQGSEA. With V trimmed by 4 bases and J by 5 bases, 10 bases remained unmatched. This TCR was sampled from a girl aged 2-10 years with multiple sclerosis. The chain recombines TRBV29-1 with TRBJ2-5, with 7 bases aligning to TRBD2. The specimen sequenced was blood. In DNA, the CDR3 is TGCAGCGTTGCACTAGTGGGGGGGTGGGAGACCCAGTACTTC. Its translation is CSVALVGGWETQYF.